This is a list of T cell receptor beta chains from one sample in a study of blood T cells in healthy people across ages. From the 5' RACE reads, TCRdb called clonotypes with MiXCR, one entry per CDR3 protein. Seen here are about 720,000 distinct CDR3 sequences, about a fifth observed once, and the top ten hold 20% to 25%. Input material: blood. These TCRs come from a man between 65 and 80 years old in good health. Each CDR3 is given with its conserved first and last residue. The order of the fields is CDR3 length, D gene, J gene, V gene, clone size, CDR3 protein, CDR3 DNA. A D gene is named only where the DNA matches it firmly. Clone size is not always given. Where it is, it says once, few, many or a class for expanded clones.

length: 15
D: TRBD2
J: TRBJ2-1
V: TRBV12-3/TRBV12-4
size: few
CDR3: CASSLTSGSVNEQSF
DNA: TGTGCCAGCAGCCTCACTAGCGGGAGTGTCAATGAGCAGTCCTTC

length: 16
D: TRBD1
J: TRBJ1-2
V: TRBV28
size: few
CDR3: CASISPPGQANYGYTF
DNA: TGTGCCAGCATTAGTCCGCCGGGACAGGCTAACTATGGCTACACCTTC

length: 17
D: TRBD2
J: TRBJ2-1
V: TRBV18
size: few
CDR3: CASSPPAGGPSYNEQFF
DNA: TGTGCCAGCTCACCACCAGCGGGAGGGCCCTCCTACAATGAGCAGTTCTTC

length: 13
D: NA
J: TRBJ2-2
V: TRBV6-2/TRBV6-3
size: NA
CDR3: CASNSEKAGELFF
DNA: TGTGCCAGCAATTCGGAAAAAGCCGGGGAGCTGTTTTTT

length: 14
D: NA
J: TRBJ1-4
V: TRBV10-1
size: NA
CDR3: CASSESGPQEKLFF
DNA: TGCGCCAGCAGTGAGTCGGGACCACAGGAAAAACTGTTTTTT

length: 16
D: TRBD1
J: TRBJ2-5
V: TRBV28
size: NA
CDR3: CASRLLGTGGQETQYF
DNA: TGTGCCAGTCGTTTGCTAGGGACAGGGGGACAAGAGACCCAGTACTTC

length: 17
D: NA
J: TRBJ1-4
V: TRBV5-1
size: NA
CDR3: CASSLGGIGQKNEKLFF
DNA: TGCGCCAGCAGCTTGGGGGGTATAGGACAGAAGAATGAAAAACTGTTTTTT

length: 14
D: NA
J: TRBJ2-3
V: TRBV7-6
size: NA
CDR3: CASSALGDTDTQYF
DNA: TGTGCCAGCAGCGCTTTGGGAGACACAGATACGCAGTATTTT

length: 12
D: NA
J: TRBJ2-3
V: TRBV20-1
size: once
CDR3: CSAPRGTDTQYF
DNA: TGCAGTGCTCCCCGGGGGACAGATACGCAGTATTTT

length: 8
D: NA
J: TRBJ1-2
V: TRBV2
size: few
CDR3: CASEAWPF
DNA: TGTGCCAGCGAGGCTTGGCCCTTC

length: 13
D: NA
J: TRBJ2-1
V: TRBV2
size: NA
CDR3: CAGRGPSYNEQFF
DNA: TGTGCCGGACGGGGACCGTCGTACAATGAGCAGTTCTTC

length: 11
D: NA
J: TRBJ1-2
V: TRBV10-3
size: NA
CDR3: CATGGNCGYTF
DNA: TGTGCCACCGGTGGAAACTGTGGCTACACCTTC

length: 13
D: TRBD1
J: TRBJ1-3
V: TRBV28
size: NA
CDR3: CASVGTGPNTIYF
DNA: TGTGCCAGCGTAGGGACAGGGCCCAACACCATATATTTT

length: 13
D: NA
J: TRBJ1-2
V: TRBV14
size: few
CDR3: CASSQERRGSQAF
DNA: TGTGCCAGCAGCCAAGAAAGGCGGGGGAGCCAAGCCTTC

length: 18
D: TRBD2
J: TRBJ2-2
V: TRBV6-2/TRBV6-3
size: few
CDR3: CASSYVTGAGTNTGELFF
DNA: TGTGCCAGCAGTTATGTGACGGGAGCGGGAACGAACACCGGGGAGCTGTTTTTT